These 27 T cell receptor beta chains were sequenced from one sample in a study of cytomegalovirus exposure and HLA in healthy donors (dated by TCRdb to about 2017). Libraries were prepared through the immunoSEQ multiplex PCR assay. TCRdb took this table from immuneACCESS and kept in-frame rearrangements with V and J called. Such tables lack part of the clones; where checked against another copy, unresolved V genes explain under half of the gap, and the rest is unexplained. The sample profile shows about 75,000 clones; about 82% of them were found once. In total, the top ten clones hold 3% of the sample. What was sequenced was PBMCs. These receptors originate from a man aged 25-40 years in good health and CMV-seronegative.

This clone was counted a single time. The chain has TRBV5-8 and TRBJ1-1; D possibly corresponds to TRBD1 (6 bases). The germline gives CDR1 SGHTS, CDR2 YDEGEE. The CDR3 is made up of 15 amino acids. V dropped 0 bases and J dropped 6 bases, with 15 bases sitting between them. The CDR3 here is CASSLDRVGRSEAFF. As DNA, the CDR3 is TGTGCCAGCAGCTTGGACAGGGTGGGAAGGTCTGAAGCTTTCTTT.

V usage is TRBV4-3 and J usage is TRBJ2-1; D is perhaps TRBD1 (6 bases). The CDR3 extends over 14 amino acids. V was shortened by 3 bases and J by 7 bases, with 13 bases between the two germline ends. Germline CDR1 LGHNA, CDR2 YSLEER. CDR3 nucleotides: TGCGCCAGCAGCCACGCGGACAGACTAAATGAGCAGTTCTTC. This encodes CASSHADRLNEQFF.

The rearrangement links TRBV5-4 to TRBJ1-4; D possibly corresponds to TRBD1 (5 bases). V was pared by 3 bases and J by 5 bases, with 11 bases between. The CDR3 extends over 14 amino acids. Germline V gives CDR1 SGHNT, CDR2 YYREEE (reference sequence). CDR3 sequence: CASSSGGGNEKLFF. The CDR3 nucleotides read TGTGCCAGCAGCTCTGGGGGGGGAAATGAAAAACTGTTTTTT.

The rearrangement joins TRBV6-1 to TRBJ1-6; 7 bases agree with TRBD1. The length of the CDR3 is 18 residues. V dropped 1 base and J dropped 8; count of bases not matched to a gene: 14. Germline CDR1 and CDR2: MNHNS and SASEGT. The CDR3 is CASSEVGQSRFLHSPLHF. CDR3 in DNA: TGTGCCAGCAGTGAAGTGGGACAGTCAAGATTTTTGCATTCACCCCTCCACTTT.

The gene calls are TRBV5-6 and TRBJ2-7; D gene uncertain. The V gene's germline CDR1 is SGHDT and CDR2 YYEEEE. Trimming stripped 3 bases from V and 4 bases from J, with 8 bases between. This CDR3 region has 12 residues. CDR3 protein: CASSYHIYEQYF. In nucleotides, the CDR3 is TGTGCCAGCAGCTACCACATTTACGAGCAGTACTTC.

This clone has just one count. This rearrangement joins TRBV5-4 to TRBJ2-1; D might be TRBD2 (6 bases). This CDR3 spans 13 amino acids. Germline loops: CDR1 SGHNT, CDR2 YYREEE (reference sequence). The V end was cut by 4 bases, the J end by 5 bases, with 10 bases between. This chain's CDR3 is CASSRGLDNEQFF. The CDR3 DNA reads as TGTGCCAGCAGCCGGGGACTGGACAATGAGCAGTTCTTC.

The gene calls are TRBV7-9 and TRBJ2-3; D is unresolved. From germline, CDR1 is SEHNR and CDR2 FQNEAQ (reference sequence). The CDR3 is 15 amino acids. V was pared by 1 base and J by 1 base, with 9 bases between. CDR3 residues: CASSLVTSGTDTQYF. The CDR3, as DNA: TGTGCCAGCAGCTTAGTAACCAGCGGCACAGATACGCAGTATTTT.

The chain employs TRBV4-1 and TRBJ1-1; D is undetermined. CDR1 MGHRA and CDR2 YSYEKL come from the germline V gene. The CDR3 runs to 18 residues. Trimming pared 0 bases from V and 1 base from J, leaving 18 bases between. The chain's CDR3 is CASSQDREVPLGNTEAFF. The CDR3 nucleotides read TGCGCCAGCAGCCAAGATAGGGAGGTCCCATTAGGGAACACTGAAGCTTTCTTT.

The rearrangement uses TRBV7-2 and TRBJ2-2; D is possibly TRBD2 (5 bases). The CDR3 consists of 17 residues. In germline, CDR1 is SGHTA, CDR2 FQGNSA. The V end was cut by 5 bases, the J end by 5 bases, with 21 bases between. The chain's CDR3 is CASSRPPWASRTGELFF. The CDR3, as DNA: TGTGCCAGCAGCCGTCCCCCCTGGGCTAGCAGGACCGGGGAGCTGTTTTTT.

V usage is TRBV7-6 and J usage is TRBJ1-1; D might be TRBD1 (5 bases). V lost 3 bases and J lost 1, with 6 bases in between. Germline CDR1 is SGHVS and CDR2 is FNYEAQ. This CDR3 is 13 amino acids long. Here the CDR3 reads CASSFRANTEAFF. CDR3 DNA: TGTGCCAGCAGCTTCAGGGCGAACACTGAAGCTTTCTTT.

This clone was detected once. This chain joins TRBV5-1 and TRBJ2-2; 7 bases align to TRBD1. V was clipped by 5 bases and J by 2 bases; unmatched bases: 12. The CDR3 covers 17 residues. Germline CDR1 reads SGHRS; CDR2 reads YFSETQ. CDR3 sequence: CASRQGAGTENTGELFF. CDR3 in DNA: TGCGCCAGCAGACAGGGCGCAGGGACAGAAAACACCGGGGAGCTGTTTTTT. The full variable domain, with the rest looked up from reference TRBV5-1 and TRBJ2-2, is KAGVTQTPRYLIKTRGQQVTLSCSPISGHRSVSWYQQTPGQGLQFLFEYFSETQRNKGNFPGRFSGRQFSNSRSEMNVSTLELGDSALYLCASRQGAGTENTGELFFGEGSRLTVL.

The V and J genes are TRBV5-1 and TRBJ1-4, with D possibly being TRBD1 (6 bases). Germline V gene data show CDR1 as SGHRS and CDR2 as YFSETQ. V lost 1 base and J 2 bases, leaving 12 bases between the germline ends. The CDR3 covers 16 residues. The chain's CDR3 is CASSLRWGLTNEKLFF. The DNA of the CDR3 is TGCGCCAGCAGCTTGAGATGGGGGCTTACTAATGAAAAACTGTTTTTT.

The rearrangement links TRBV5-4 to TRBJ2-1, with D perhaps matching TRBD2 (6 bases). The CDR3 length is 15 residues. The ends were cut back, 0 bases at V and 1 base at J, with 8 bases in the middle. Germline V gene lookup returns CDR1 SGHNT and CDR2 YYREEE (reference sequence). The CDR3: CASSLVGRSYNEQFF. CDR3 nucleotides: TGTGCCAGCAGCTTGGTAGGGAGGTCCTACAATGAGCAGTTCTTC.

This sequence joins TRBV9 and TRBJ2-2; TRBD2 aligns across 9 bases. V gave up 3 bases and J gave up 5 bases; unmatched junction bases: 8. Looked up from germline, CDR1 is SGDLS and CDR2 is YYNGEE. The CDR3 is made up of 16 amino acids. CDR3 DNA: TGTGCCAGCAGCGGCGGGACTAGCTCAATTACCGGGGAGCTGTTTTTT. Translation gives CASSGGTSSITGELFF. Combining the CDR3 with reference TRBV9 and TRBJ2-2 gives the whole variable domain DSGVTQTPKHLITATGQRVTLRCSPRSGDLSVYWYQQSLDQGLQFLIQYYNGEERAKGNILERFSAQQFPDLHSELNLSSLELGDSALYFCASSGGTSSITGELFFGEGSRLTVL.

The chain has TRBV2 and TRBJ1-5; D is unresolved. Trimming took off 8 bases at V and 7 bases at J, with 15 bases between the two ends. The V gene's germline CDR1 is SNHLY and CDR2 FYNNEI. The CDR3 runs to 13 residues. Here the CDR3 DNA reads TGTGCCAGCTTCGAGGGAGGTGAACAGCCCCAGCATTTT. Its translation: CASFEGGEQPQHF.

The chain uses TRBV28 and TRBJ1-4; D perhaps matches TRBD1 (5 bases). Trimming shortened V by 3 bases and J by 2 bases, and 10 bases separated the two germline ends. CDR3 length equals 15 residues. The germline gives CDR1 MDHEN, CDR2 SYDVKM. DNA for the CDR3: TGTGCCAGCAGTTTGGCCGGGGGGACTAATGAAAAACTGTTTTTT. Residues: CASSLAGGTNEKLFF.

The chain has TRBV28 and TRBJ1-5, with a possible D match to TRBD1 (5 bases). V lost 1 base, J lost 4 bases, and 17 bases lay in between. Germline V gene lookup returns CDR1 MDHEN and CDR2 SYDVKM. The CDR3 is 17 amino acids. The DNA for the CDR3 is TGTGCCAGCAGTTTATTCCGGCTCGACAGATTAAATCAGCCCCAGCATTTT. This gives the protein CASSLFRLDRLNQPQHF.

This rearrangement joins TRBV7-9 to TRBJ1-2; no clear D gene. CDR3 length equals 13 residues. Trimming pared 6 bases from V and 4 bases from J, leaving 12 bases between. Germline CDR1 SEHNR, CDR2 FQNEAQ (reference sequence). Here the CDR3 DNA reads TGTGCCAGCAGTCCCGAGCGCTCCTATGGCTACACCTTC. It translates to CASSPERSYGYTF.

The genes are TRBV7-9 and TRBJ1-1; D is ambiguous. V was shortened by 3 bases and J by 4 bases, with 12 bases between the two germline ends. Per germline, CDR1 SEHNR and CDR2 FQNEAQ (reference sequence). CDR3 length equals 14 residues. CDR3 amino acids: CASSLIREGTEAFF. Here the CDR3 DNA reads TGTGCCAGCAGCTTGATTCGGGAAGGCACTGAAGCTTTCTTT.

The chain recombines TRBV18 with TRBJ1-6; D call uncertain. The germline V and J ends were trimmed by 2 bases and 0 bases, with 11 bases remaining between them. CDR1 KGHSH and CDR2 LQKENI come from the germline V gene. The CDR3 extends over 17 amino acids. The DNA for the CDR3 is TGTGCCAGCTCACCATATCGGGTAAGCTCCTATAATTCACCCCTCCACTTT. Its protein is CASSPYRVSSYNSPLHF.

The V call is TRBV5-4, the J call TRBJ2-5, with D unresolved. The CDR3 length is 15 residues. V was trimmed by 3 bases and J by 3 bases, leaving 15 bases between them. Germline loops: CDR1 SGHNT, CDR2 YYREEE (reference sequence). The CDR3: CASSSGSEDEETQYF. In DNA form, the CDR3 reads TGTGCCAGCAGCTCCGGGTCGGAAGACGAAGAGACCCAGTACTTC.

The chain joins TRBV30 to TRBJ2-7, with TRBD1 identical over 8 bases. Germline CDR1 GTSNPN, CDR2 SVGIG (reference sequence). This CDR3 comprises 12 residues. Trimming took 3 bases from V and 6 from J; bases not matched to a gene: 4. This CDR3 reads CAWSRQGSEQYF. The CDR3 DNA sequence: TGTGCCTGGAGCCGACAGGGGTCCGAGCAGTACTTC.

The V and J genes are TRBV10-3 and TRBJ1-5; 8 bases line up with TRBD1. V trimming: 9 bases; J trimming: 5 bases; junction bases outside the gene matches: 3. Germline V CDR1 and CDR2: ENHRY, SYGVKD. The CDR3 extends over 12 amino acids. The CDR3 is CAIGQGDQPQHF. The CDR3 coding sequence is TGTGCCATAGGACAGGGTGATCAGCCCCAGCATTTT.

Here the CDR3 DNA reads TGCGCCAGCAGCCAGAGACAGGGGGTGTCCTACGAGCAGTACTTC. Translated: CASSQRQGVSYEQYF. This chain joins TRBV4-1 and TRBJ2-7; 9 bases fit TRBD1. Germline lookup yields CDR1 MGHRA and CDR2 YSYEKL. Trimming removed 3 bases from V and 1 base from J; junction bases left unmatched: 4. The CDR3 extends over 15 amino acids.

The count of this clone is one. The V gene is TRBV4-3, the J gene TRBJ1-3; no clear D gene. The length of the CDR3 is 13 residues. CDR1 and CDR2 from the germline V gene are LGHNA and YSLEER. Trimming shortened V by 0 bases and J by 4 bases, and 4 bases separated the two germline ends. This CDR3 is CASSQDMGNTIYF. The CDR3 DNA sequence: TGCGCCAGCAGCCAAGATATGGGAAACACCATATATTTT.

The CDR3 DNA follows: TGTGCCAGCAGCTACACAGGGGGCACCCAGGAGACCCAGTACTTC. Its protein is CASSYTGGTQETQYF. The chain employs TRBV6-5 and TRBJ2-5; 9 bases line up with TRBD1. Per the germline V gene, CDR1 is MNHEY and CDR2 is SVGAGI. The CDR3 sequence is 15 residues long. The junction had 10 bases not matched to a gene; V was cut back by 6 bases and J by 5 bases.

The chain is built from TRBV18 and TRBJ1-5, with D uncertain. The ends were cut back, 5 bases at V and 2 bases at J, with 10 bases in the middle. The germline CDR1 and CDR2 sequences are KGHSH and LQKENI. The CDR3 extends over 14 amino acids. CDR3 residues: CASSEGAGNQPQHF. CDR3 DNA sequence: TGTGCCAGCTCAGAAGGAGCGGGCAATCAGCCCCAGCATTTT.